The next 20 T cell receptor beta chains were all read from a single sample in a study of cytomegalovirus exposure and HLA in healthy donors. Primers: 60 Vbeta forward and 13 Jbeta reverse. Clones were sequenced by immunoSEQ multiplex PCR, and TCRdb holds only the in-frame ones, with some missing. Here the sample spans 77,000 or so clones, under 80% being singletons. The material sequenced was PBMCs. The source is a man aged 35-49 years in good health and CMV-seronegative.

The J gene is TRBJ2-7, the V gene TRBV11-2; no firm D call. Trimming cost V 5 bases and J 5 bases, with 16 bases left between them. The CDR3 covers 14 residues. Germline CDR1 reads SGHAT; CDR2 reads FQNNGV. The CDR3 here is CASSPPAGNHEQYF. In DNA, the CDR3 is TGTGCCAGCAGCCCTCCGGCAGGAAACCACGAGCAGTACTTC.

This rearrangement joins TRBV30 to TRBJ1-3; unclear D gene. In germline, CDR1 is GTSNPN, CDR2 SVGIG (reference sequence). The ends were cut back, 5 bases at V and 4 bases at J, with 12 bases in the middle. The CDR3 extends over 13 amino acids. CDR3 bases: TGTGCCTGGGGAAGGACGGGAGGAAACACCATATATTTT. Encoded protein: CAWGRTGGNTIYF. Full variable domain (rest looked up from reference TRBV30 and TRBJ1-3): SQTIHQWPATLVQPVGSPLSLECTVEGTSNPNLYWYRQAAGRGLQLLFYSVGIGQISSEVPQNLSASRPQDRQFILSSKKLLLSDSGFYLCAWGRTGGNTIYFGEGSWLTVV.

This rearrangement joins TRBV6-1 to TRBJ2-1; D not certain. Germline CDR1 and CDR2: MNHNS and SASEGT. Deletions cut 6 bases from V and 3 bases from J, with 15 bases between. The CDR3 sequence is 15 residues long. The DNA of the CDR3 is TGTGCCAGCAGGTTAGACACCACTCGCTACAATGAGCAGTTCTTC. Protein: CASRLDTTRYNEQFF.

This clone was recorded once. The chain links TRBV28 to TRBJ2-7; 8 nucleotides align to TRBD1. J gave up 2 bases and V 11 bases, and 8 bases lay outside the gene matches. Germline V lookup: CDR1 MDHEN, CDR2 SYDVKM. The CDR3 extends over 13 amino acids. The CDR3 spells CASTTGAAYEQYF. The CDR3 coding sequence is TGTGCCTCCACGACAGGGGCGGCCTACGAGCAGTACTTC.

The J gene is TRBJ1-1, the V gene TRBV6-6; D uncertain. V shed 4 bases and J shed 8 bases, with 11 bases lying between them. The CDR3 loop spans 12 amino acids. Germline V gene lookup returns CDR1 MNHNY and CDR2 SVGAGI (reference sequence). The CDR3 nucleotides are TGTGCCAGCAGTTCGGCTGCGCGGGAAGCTTTCTTT. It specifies CASSSAAREAFF.

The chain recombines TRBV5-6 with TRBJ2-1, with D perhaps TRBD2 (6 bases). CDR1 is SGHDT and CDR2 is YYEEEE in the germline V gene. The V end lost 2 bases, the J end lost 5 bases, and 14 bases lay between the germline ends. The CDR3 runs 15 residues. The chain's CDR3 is CASSFWAGLHNEQFF. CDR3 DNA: TGTGCCAGCAGCTTTTGGGCGGGACTCCACAATGAGCAGTTCTTC. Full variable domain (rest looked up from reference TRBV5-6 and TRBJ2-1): DAGVTQSPTHLIKTRGQQVTLRCSPKSGHDTVSWYQQALGQGPQFIFQYYEEEERQRGNFPDRFSGHQFPNYSSELNVNALLLGDSALYLCASSFWAGLHNEQFFGPGTRLTVL.

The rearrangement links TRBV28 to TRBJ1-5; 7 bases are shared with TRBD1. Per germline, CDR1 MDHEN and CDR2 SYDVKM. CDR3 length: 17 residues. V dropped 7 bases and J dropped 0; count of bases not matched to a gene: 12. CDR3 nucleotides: TGTGCCAGCATCTCCGGGGACAGATTATATAGCAATCAGCCCCAGCATTTT. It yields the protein CASISGDRLYSNQPQHF.

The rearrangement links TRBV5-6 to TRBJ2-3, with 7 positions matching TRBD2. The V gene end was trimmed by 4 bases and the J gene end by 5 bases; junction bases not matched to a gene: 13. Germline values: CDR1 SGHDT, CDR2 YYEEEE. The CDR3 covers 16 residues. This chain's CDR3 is CASSGVAGSEGDTQYF. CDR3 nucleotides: TGTGCCAGCAGCGGAGTAGCGGGTTCGGAGGGAGATACGCAGTATTTT.

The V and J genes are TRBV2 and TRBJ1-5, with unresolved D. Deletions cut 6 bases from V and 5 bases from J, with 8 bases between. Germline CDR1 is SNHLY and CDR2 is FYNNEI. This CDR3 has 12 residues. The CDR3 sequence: CASRKADQPQHF. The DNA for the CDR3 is TGTGCCAGCAGGAAGGCGGATCAGCCCCAGCATTTT.

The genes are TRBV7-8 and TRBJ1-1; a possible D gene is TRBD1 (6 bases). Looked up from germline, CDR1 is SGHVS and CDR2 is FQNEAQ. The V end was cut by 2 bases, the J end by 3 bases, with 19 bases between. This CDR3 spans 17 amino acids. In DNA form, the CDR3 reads TGTGCCAGCAGCTTAACGAGGGGGTTCGTTAAGGACACTGAAGCTTTCTTT. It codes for CASSLTRGFVKDTEAFF.

The CDR3 loop is CASRLLRQGEQFF. The CDR3 DNA is TGTGCCAGCAGGCTCCTCCGCCAGGGTGAGCAGTTCTTC. This rearrangement joins TRBV6-5 to TRBJ2-1; D might be TRBD1 (5 bases). Germline V gene sequence: CDR1 MNHEY, CDR2 SVGAGI. The CDR3 has 13 amino acids. Trimming cost V 6 bases and J 9 bases, with 15 bases left between them.

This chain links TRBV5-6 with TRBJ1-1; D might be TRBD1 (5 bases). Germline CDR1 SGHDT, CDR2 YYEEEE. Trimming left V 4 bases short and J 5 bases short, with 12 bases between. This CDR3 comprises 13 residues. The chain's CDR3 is CASSPLGRTEAFF. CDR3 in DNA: TGTGCCAGCAGCCCCTTGGGGCGTACTGAAGCTTTCTTT.

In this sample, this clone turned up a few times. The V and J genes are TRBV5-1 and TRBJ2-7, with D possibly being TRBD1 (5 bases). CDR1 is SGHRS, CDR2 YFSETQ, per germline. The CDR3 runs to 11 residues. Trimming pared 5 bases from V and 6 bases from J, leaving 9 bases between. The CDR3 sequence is CASRRGVEQYF. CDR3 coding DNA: TGCGCCAGCAGAAGGGGCGTCGAGCAGTACTTC.

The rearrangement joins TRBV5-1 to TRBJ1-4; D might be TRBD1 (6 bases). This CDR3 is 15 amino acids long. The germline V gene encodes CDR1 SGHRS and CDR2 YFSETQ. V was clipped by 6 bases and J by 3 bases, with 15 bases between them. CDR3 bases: TGCGCCAGCACTATTACAGGGCTGGCTAATGAAAAACTGTTTTTT. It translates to CASTITGLANEKLFF.

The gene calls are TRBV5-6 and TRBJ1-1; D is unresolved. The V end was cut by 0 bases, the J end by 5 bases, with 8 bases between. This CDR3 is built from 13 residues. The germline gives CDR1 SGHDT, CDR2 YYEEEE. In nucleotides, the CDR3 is TGTGCCAGCAGCTTGGACTGGGAGACTGAAGCTTTCTTT. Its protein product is CASSLDWETEAFF.

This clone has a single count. The CDR3 sequence: CASSDNPVHGYTF. The CDR3 DNA reads TGTGCCAGCAGTGATAACCCAGTACATGGCTACACCTTC. The chain is built from TRBV25-1 and TRBJ1-2, with unresolved D. V shed 3 bases and J shed 6 bases, with 11 bases lying between them. CDR1 is MGHDK and CDR2 is SYGVNS in the germline V gene. The CDR3 totals 13 residues.

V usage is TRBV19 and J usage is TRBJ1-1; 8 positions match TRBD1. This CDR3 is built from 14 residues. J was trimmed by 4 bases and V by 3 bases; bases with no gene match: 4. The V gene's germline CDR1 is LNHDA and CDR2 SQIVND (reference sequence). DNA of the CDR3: TGTGCCAGTAGTATGCCGACAGGGGTCACTGAAGCTTTCTTT. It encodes CASSMPTGVTEAFF.

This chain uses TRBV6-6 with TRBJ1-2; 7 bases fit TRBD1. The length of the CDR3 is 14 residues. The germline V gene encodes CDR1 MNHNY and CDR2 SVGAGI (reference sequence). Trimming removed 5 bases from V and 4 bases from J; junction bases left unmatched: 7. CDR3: CASSRRDRFYGYTF. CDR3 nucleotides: TGTGCCAGCAGTCGGAGGGACAGATTCTATGGCTACACCTTC.

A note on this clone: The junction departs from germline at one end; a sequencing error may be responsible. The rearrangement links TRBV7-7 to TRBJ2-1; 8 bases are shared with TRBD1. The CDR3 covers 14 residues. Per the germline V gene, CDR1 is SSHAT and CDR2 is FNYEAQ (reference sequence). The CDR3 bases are TGTGCTAGCAGCTTAGTCGGGACAGGCGATGAGCAGTTCTTC. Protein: CASSLVGTGDEQFF.

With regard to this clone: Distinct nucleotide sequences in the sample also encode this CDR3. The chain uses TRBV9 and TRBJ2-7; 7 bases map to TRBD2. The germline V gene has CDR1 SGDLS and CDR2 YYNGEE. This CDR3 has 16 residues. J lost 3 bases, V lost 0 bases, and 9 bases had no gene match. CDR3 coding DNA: TGTGCCAGCAGCGTAGGGTTACCGGGGGGTGGCTACGAGCAGTACTTC. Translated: CASSVGLPGGGYEQYF.